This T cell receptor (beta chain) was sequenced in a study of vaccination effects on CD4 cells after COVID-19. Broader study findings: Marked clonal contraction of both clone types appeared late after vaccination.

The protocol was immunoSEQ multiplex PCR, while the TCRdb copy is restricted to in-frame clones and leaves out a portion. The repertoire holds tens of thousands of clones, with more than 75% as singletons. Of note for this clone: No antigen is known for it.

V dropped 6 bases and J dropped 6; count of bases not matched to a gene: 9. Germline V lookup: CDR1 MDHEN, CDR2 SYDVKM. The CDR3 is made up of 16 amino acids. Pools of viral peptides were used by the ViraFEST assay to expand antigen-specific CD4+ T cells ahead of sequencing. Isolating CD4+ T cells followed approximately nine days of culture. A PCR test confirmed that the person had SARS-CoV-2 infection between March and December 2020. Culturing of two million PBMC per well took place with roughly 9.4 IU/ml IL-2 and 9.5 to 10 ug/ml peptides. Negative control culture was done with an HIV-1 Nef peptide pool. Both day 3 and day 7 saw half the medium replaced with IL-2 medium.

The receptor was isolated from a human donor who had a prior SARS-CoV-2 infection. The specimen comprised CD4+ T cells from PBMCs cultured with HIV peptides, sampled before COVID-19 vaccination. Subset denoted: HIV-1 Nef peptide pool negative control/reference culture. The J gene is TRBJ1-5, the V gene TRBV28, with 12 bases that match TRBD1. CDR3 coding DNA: TGTGCCAGCAGCATTACCGGGACAGGGGGCACTCAGCCCCAGCATTTT. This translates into CASSITGTGGTQPQHF.